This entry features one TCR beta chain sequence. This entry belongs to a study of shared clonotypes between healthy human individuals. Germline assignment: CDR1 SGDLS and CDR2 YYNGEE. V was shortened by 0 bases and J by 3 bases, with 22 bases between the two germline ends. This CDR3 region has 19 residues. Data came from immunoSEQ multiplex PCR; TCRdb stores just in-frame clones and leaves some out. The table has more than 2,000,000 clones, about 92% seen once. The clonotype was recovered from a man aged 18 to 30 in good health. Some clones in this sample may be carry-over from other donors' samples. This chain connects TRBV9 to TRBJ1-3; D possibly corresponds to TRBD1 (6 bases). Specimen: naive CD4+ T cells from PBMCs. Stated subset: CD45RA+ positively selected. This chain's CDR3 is CASSVATDPRGVGGNTIYF. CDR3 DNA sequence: TGTGCCAGCAGCGTAGCTACTGACCCAAGGGGGGTTGGTGGAAACACCATATATTTT. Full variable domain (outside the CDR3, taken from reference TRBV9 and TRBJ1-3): DSGVTQTPKHLITATGQRVTLRCSPRSGDLSVYWYQQSLDQGLQFLIQYYNGEERAKGNILERFSAQQFPDLHSELNLSSLELGDSALYFCASSVATDPRGVGGNTIYFGEGSWLTVV.